This T cell receptor (beta chain) was captured by sequencing in a study of blood T cell repertoires in COVID-19. Overall study: COVID-19 samples, acute and convalescent, were from the United States, Italy and Spain. T cells, B-cell-depleted T cells, or PBMCs provided the cDNA or gDNA that served as material.

This CDR3 contains 14 residues. The V end was cut by 10 bases, the J end by 3 bases, with 18 bases between. The germline gives CDR1 LNHDA, CDR2 SQIVND (reference sequence). Under the authors' procedure: From reference gene primer amplification, estimates of nucleated cell counts were derived. Assay: immunoSEQ multiplex PCR; the TCRdb copy retains only in-frame clones and omits some. Clonal size and the V and J genes are those of that table, whereas D and trimming came from the DNA. The sample includes around 300,000 clones, roughly 90% of them seen just once. This clonotype was obtained from a woman between 50 and 59 years old with active or convalescent COVID-19. This sequence joins TRBV19 and TRBJ1-2, with D possibly TRBD1 on 5 matching bases. Input material: peripheral blood. This chain's CDR3 is CATLSRDLHYGYTF. DNA for the CDR3: TGTGCCACCCTCAGCAGGGATCTCCACTATGGCTACACCTTC.